These 9 T cell receptor beta chains were sequenced from one sample in a study of T cell repertoires in cytomegalovirus infection. A single record per CDR3 protein comes from TCRdb applying MiXCR to the reads. This sample carries some 590,000 distinct CDR3 sequences, about 40% of them seen once, and the ten largest clones take 40% to 60%. No cognate antigen is known for these TCRs. The starting material was cultured PBMCs, obtained from culture after CMV antigen stimulation. The receptors were sampled from a human donor in good health (CMV status not recorded). Some clones in this sample may be carry-over from other donors' samples.

In its sample, this clonotype was seen a few times. V gene TRBV12-3 or TRBV12-4 combines with J gene TRBJ1-1; 8 nucleotides align to TRBD1. The CDR3 totals 16 residues. Trimming at V came to 2 bases and at J to 0 bases, leaving 5 bases not matched to a gene. For the CDR3, the DNA is TGTGCCAGCAGTTTAACAGGGGGGGTTGTGAACACTGAAGCTTTCTTT. Protein product: CASSLTGGVVNTEAFF.

The gene calls are TRBV7-2 and TRBJ1-2; 9 positions agree with TRBD1. J gave up 6 bases and V 1 base, and 3 bases lay outside the gene matches. Germline CDR1 is SGHTA and CDR2 is FQGNSA. This CDR3 is built from 14 residues. The CDR3 DNA follows: TGTGCCAGCAGCTTAGACAGGGGGCTAAATGGCTACACCTTC. Its translation: CASSLDRGLNGYTF. The full variable domain, its missing parts supplied by reference TRBV7-2 and TRBJ1-2, is GAGVSQSPSNKVTEKGKDVELRCDPISGHTALYWYRQSLGQGLEFLIYFQGNSAPDKSGLPSDRFSAERTGGSVSTLTIQRTQQEDSAVYLCASSLDRGLNGYTFGSGTRLTVV.

This clonotype came up many times. The chain has TRBV7-2 and TRBJ1-1; 9 nucleotides align to TRBD1. The CDR3 extends over 15 amino acids. Trimming removed 5 bases from V and 6 bases from J; junction bases left unmatched: 10. The germline CDR1 and CDR2 sequences are SGHTA and FQGNSA. This CDR3 is CASSPTRDRVAEAFF. In DNA, the CDR3 is TGTGCCAGCAGCCCGACCAGGGACAGGGTCGCTGAAGCTTTCTTT.

This rearrangement joins TRBV10-3 to TRBJ1-1, with 7 bases aligning to TRBD1. In germline, CDR1 is ENHRY, CDR2 SYGVKD. CDR3 length equals 16 residues. Unmatched junction bases numbered 14, after V lost 6 bases and J lost 4 bases. As DNA, the CDR3 is TGTGCCATCAGCCCCGGACAGGCGTGGGGATCCACTGAAGCTTTCTTT. Its translation is CAISPGQAWGSTEAFF.

This clonotype was detected a few times. The rearrangement uses TRBV7-2 and TRBJ2-3; 9 nucleotides match TRBD2. Germline CDR1 SGHTA, CDR2 FQGNSA. The CDR3 totals 15 residues. The V and J ends lost 5 bases and 4 bases, in that order; junction bases with no gene match: 7. CDR3 loop: CASSPQGLAPDTQYF. DNA of the CDR3: TGTGCCAGCAGCCCCCAGGGACTAGCCCCAGATACGCAGTATTTT.

V is TRBV19 and J is TRBJ1-6; perhaps TRBD1 as D (5 bases). The V gene lost 9 bases and the J gene lost 7 bases, with 16 bases spanning the gap. This CDR3 spans 14 amino acids. The germline V gene has CDR1 LNHDA and CDR2 SQIVND (reference sequence). For the CDR3, the DNA is TGTGCCAGAGGGGTGTCAGCCCCAAATTCACCCCTCCACTTT. It encodes CARGVSAPNSPLHF. Looking up the rest from reference TRBV19 and TRBJ1-6 gives the full variable domain: DGGITQSPKYLFRKEGQNVTLSCEQNLNHDAMYWYRQDPGQGLRLIYYSQIVNDFQKGDIAEGYSVSREKKESFPLTVTSAQKNPTAFYLCARGVSAPNSPLHFGNGTRLTVT.

The rearrangement uses TRBV7-2 and TRBJ2-3; the D is unclear. The CDR3 sequence is 14 residues long. CDR1 is SGHTA, CDR2 FQGNSA, per germline. V was clipped by 3 bases and J by 2 bases, with 9 bases between them. This CDR3 reads CASSLGFYTDTQYF. The CDR3 DNA sequence: TGTGCCAGCAGCTTGGGCTTCTACACAGATACGCAGTATTTT.

The chain employs TRBV11-2 and TRBJ2-1; 9 bases agree with TRBD2. The CDR3 sequence is 17 residues long. The V segment lost 1 base and the J segment 5 bases; nucleotides outside the gene matches: 9. Germline assignment: CDR1 SGHAT and CDR2 FQNNGV. The CDR3 DNA reads as TGTGCCAGCAGCTTAGCCAGCGGAGCGGGAGGTCACAATGAGCAGTTCTTC. This translates into CASSLASGAGGHNEQFF.

This chain joins TRBV10-3 and TRBJ2-7, with TRBD2 identical over 7 bases. Germline V gene sequence: CDR1 ENHRY, CDR2 SYGVKD. The CDR3 covers 15 residues. Trimming at V came to 6 bases and at J to 3 bases, leaving 11 bases not matched to a gene. The CDR3 bases are TGTGCCATCAGGGCATGGGGGGGGGTCCTCTACGAGCAGTACTTC. This sequence encodes CAIRAWGGVLYEQYF.